This T cell receptor (beta chain) was sequenced in a study of metastatic and nonmetastatic thyroid tumors (dated by TCRdb to about 2020). About the study as a whole: The researchers compared repertoires between peripheral blood samples and tumor or nodule tissue samples from patients with malignant or benign thyroid disease. Study-level results and caveats: TCR beta diversity was reported as significantly higher in malignant tumors than in benign nodules, in both blood and tumor samples.

The library was produced with PCR. Sequencing instrument: Illumina HiSeq 4000. High-throughput sequencing was used to profile the TCR beta-chain CDR3 region of every patient. The source study handled its data this way. The researchers built a classifier to tell apart papillary thyroid cancer patients with distant metastasis, based on CDR3 differences among clinicopathological groups. The Shannon index was used to measure repertoire diversity, and the Morisita-Horn index was used to measure how similar tumor and blood repertoires were. TCRdb trimmed the raw reads at Q25, called clones with MiXCR and kept productive beta chains. The V and J calls, along with clone size, are taken from TCRdb and not from the paper's own processing. The sample includes tens of thousands of clones, with approximately 10% observed a single time. The top ten clones comprise 20% to 25% of the sample. Before undergoing thyroid surgery, none of the patients had been given any kind of treatment. Patient clinical samples collected from about 2011 to 2019 were retrospectively analysed using T-cell receptor beta sequencing.

From its cysteine to its phenylalanine, the CDR3 spans 13 amino acids. Only the CDR3 region is kept as DNA, spanning 39 bases read in frame from base 1. CDR1 and CDR2, looked up from the germline V gene, are SGHVS and FNYEAQ. V and J are trimmed by 5 bases and 11 bases, and the gene matches miss 8 bases of the junction. This clone was seen many times. The clone's antigen remains unknown. Base qualities were left out, and no much larger clone turns up one base away. The specimen was blood. The rearranged chain carries TRBV7-6 and TRBJ1-4; 7 central bases correspond to TRBD1. This TCR was sampled from a female donor with papillary thyroid cancer or a benign thyroid nodule (not recorded which). Some clones in this sample may be carry-over from other donors' samples. The sequenced DNA is TGTGCCAGCAGCGTACAAACAGGGGAGAAACTGTTTTTT. Its translation reads: CASSVQTGEKLFF.